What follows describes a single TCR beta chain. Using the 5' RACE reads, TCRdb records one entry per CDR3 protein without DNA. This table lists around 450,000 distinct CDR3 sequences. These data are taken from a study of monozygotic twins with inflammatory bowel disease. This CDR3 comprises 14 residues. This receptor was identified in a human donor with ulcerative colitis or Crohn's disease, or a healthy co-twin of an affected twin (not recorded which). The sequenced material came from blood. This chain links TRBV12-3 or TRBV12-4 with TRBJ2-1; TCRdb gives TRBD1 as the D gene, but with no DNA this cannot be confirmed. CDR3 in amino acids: CASARFEGNNEQFF.